The 17 T cell receptor beta chains reported below all come from one sample, sequenced in a study of spatial heterogeneity in lung cancer (dated by TCRdb to between 2018 and 2021). Library preparation used 5' RACE. The sequencing machine was a NextSeq 500. TCRdb reworked the public reads: Q25 trimming with fastp, MiXCR clone assembly, productive beta chains retained. A single entry per CDR3 protein holds the most common genes and DNA from its merged rows. In this sample the table shows tens of thousands of distinct CDR3 sequences, less than 10% of which occur a single time. Roughly 16% of the sample comes from the top ten. The label giving this sample's time point can be read as: sample taken at primary tumor resection. TCR sequencing used whole RNA extracted from tumor and nontumor lung tissue, or from cryopreserved PBMC samples, without cell sorting. Here the sequenced sample was PBMCs, taken at surgery. These receptors were obtained from a female donor with early-stage non-small cell lung cancer.

This clonotype came up many times. V gene TRBV11-2 combines with J gene TRBJ2-1; D unresolved. The CDR3 runs 12 residues. V lost 1 base to trimming and J lost 6 bases, with 4 bases between them. Germline V gene data show CDR1 as SGHAT and CDR2 as FQNNGV. The CDR3 nucleotides read TGTGCCAGCAGCTTAGTGACCAATGAGCAGTTCTTC. This encodes CASSLVTNEQFF.

This chain uses TRBV6-5 with TRBJ2-5, with 9 bases identical to TRBD1. Germline V gene lookup returns CDR1 MNHEY and CDR2 SVGAGI. This CDR3 contains 14 residues. The trim removed 5 bases at V and 5 bases at J, leaving 6 bases unmatched. As DNA, the CDR3 is TGTGCCAGCAGTCAGGGACAGGGAATGGAGACCCAGTACTTC. It codes for CASSQGQGMETQYF.

The chain uses TRBV11-3 and TRBJ1-1; D not resolved. Looked up from germline, CDR1 is SGHNT and CDR2 is YENEEA. The V gene lost 5 bases and the J gene lost 5 bases, with 9 bases spanning the gap. The CDR3 totals 12 residues. The CDR3 here is CASSLAETEAFF. In DNA form, the CDR3 reads TGTGCCAGCAGCCTGGCGGAGACTGAAGCTTTCTTT.

V and J are TRBV6-6 and TRBJ2-7, with D maybe TRBD1 (7 bases). Trimming left V 5 bases short and J 6 bases short, with 20 bases between. The V gene's germline CDR1 is MNHNY and CDR2 SVGAGI (reference sequence). The CDR3 loop spans 15 amino acids. CDR3 nucleotide sequence: TGTGCCAGCAGTACCAACAGGGGCGGAGGGGTCGAGCAGTACTTC. Encoded protein: CASSTNRGGGVEQYF.

The table lists this clonotype with many counts. This rearrangement joins TRBV5-8 to TRBJ2-3; 7 bases match TRBD1. CDR1 and CDR2 from the germline V gene are SGHTS and YDEGEE. V was pared by 0 bases and J by 4 bases, with 5 bases of the junction left unmatched. The length of the CDR3 is 15 residues. Here the CDR3 DNA reads TGTGCCAGCAGCTTGGGACAGGGCGTGCCAGATACGCAGTATTTT. Translation gives CASSLGQGVPDTQYF. The full variable domain, in which reference TRBV5-8 and TRBJ2-3 provide the parts outside the CDR3, is EAGVTQSPTHLIKTRGQQATLRCSPISGHTSVYWYQQALGLGLQFLLWYDEGEERNRGNFPPRFSGRQFPNYSSELNVNALELEDSALYLCASSLGQGVPDTQYFGPGTRLTVL.

V usage is TRBV12-3 or TRBV12-4 and J usage is TRBJ2-6; D possibly corresponds to TRBD2 (6 bases). V shed 7 bases and J shed 1 base, with 17 bases lying between them. This CDR3 is 17 amino acids long. CDR3 loop: CASNHLSRGSGANVLTF. In DNA, the CDR3 is TGTGCCAGCAACCACCTCAGTCGGGGGTCTGGGGCCAACGTCCTGACTTTC.

This rearrangement joins TRBV4-1 to TRBJ1-1; D ambiguous. With 4 bases removed from V and 5 bases from J, the gap between germline ends came to 14 bases. This CDR3 is 14 amino acids long. The germline gives CDR1 MGHRA, CDR2 YSYEKL. CDR3 bases: TGCGCCAGCAGCCGGAGTCCGCTAAGGACTGAAGCTTTCTTT. Protein sequence: CASSRSPLRTEAFF.

In its sample, this clonotype was seen a few times. The V gene is TRBV19, the J gene TRBJ1-4; weak D call: TRBD1 (5 bases). This CDR3 has 14 residues. The V end lost 6 bases, the J end lost 8 bases, and 16 bases lay between the germline ends. Germline V lookup: CDR1 LNHDA, CDR2 SQIVND (reference sequence). This CDR3 is CASSRGQDGEKLFF. The CDR3 DNA follows: TGTGCCAGTAGCCGAGGACAAGATGGGGAAAAACTGTTTTTT. Full variable domain (remainder filled in from reference TRBV19 and TRBJ1-4): DGGITQSPKYLFRKEGQNVTLSCEQNLNHDAMYWYRQDPGQGLRLIYYSQIVNDFQKGDIAEGYSVSREKKESFPLTVTSAQKNPTAFYLCASSRGQDGEKLFFGSGTQLSVL.

The V gene is TRBV23-1, the J gene TRBJ1-1; maybe TRBD1 (6 bases). TRBV23-1 is an ORF, and what it does is uncertain. The length of the CDR3 is 16 residues. The germline V and J ends were trimmed by 3 bases and 4 bases, with 18 bases remaining between them. The CDR3 region is CASSHLQGVGLTEAFF. CDR3 nucleotides: TGCGCCAGCAGTCATCTACAGGGTGTGGGACTCACTGAAGCTTTCTTT.

The chain couples TRBV12-5 to TRBJ1-1; 8 bases match TRBD1. This CDR3 region has 13 residues. Losses at the gene ends were 6 bases for V and 4 bases for J; bases not matched to a gene: 4. Germline CDR1 is LGHNT and CDR2 is FRNRAP. CDR3 residues: CASGPQGATEAFF. As DNA, the CDR3 is TGTGCTAGTGGCCCGCAGGGGGCCACTGAAGCTTTCTTT.

This clonotype has a handful of counts. The J gene is TRBJ1-3, the V gene TRBV4-2; no clear D. The CDR3 has 14 residues. V dropped 1 base and J dropped 4 bases, with 8 bases sitting between them. The germline V gene has CDR1 LGHNA and CDR2 YNFKEQ. CDR3 protein: CASSQAPEGNTIYF. CDR3 DNA sequence: TGTGCCAGCAGCCAAGCGCCGGAAGGAAACACCATATATTTT.

The V gene is TRBV7-9, the J gene TRBJ2-2; D may be TRBD1 (6 bases). The germline V gene has CDR1 SEHNR and CDR2 FQNEAQ (reference sequence). The CDR3 covers 14 residues. With 4 bases removed from V and 3 bases from J, the gap between germline ends came to 9 bases. CDR3 DNA: TGTGCCAGCAGCTCGCGGACAGACACCGGGGAGCTGTTTTTT. It yields the protein CASSSRTDTGELFF.

This clonotype was found many times. V and J are TRBV20-1 and TRBJ2-1; 8 bases map to TRBD2. CDR3 size: 14 residues. Germline values: CDR1 DFQATT, CDR2 SNEGSKA (reference sequence). V dropped 4 bases and J dropped 3; count of bases not matched to a gene: 5. CDR3 amino acids: CSATGLVDYNEQFF. The CDR3 coding sequence is TGCAGTGCTACGGGACTAGTGGACTACAATGAGCAGTTCTTC.

This clonotype was picked up many times. The chain carries TRBV5-5 and TRBJ2-3; possibly TRBD1 for D (6 bases). This CDR3 is 16 amino acids long. CDR1 and CDR2 (germline): SGHKS, YYEKEE (reference sequence). V was clipped by 2 bases and J by 6 bases, with 19 bases between them. The CDR3 loop reads CASSLSGTRVSDTQYF. DNA of the CDR3: TGTGCCAGCAGCTTATCTGGGACAAGGGTATCGGATACGCAGTATTTT.

J is TRBJ1-1 and V is TRBV29-1; 7 bases match TRBD1. V lost 5 bases and J lost 0; bases outside the gene matches: 6. Germline loops: CDR1 SQVTM, CDR2 ANQGSEA. There are 14 residues in the CDR3. The CDR3 DNA reads TGCAGCGTTACCGAGGGGACAGTGAACACTGAAGCTTTCTTT. Translated: CSVTEGTVNTEAFF.

This clonotype was seen more than once but under ten times. This rearrangement joins TRBV5-1 to TRBJ1-3; D is uncertain. The V gene's germline CDR1 is SGHRS and CDR2 YFSETQ. Between the trimmed V and J ends, which lost 6 bases and 0 bases, there was a span of 16 bases. CDR3 length: 16 amino acids. CDR3 coding DNA: TGCGCCAGCACCCCGGGAGGGCCAAGCTCTGGAAACACCATATATTTT. The encoded protein is CASTPGGPSSGNTIYF.

This clonotype was detected a few times. The chain links TRBV19 to TRBJ2-1; TRBD2 agrees at 8 bases. The trim removed 5 bases at V and 7 bases at J, leaving 7 bases unmatched. The CDR3 spans 14 residues. CDR1 LNHDA and CDR2 SQIVND come from the germline V gene (reference sequence). As DNA, the CDR3 is TGTGCCAGTAGTTCCGGGGGGGCAGCGAATGAGCAGTTCTTC. This encodes CASSSGGAANEQFF.